The source of this TCR beta chain is a study of T cells in Graves' hyperthyroidism and ophthalmopathy. Notes on the study in general: Most clonotypes expanded in the thyroid (above 0.001) were also present in blood. Ophthalmopathy was predicted by the model a median of roughly 6.6 months ahead of onset.

Amplification of TCR beta CDR3 regions used RNA as the template. The HTBI primer set served for first-round RT-PCR of the TCR CDR3. TCRdb used MiXCR to reprocess the multiplex PCR reads, holding one entry per CDR3 protein. The data hold some 600,000 distinct CDR3 sequences, with 35% to 55% observed a single time. Trimming left V 4 bases short and J 2 bases short, with 8 bases between. CDR3 size: 14 residues. Germline V gives CDR1 SNHLY, CDR2 FYNNEI. The study defined stable Graves' hyperthyroidism as no ophthalmopathy progression within 18 months. As for this clonotype: Its antigen is unknown.

This chain links TRBV2 with TRBJ2-2, with D hard to call. Sequencing input: peripheral blood or thyroid tissue (not recorded which). This sequence originates from a woman aged 18 to 35 with Graves' hyperthyroidism. The CDR3 nucleotides are TGTGCCAGCAGTGTGTACCAAAACACCGGGGAGCTGTTTTTT. Amino acid sequence: CASSVYQNTGELFF.